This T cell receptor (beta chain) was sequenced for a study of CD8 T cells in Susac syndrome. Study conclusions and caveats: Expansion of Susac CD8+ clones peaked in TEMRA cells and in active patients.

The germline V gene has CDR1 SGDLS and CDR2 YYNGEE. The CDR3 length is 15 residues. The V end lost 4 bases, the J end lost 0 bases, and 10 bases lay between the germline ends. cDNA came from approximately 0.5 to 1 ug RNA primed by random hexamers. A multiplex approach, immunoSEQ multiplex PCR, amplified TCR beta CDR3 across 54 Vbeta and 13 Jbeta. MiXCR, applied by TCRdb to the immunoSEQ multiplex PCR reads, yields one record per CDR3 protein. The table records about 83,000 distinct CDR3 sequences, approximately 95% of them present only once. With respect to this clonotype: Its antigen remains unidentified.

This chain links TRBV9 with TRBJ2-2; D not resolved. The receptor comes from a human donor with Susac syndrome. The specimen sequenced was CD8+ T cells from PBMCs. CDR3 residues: CASSPNRANTGELFF. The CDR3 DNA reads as TGTGCCAGCAGCCCAAACAGAGCGAACACCGGGGAGCTGTTTTTT.